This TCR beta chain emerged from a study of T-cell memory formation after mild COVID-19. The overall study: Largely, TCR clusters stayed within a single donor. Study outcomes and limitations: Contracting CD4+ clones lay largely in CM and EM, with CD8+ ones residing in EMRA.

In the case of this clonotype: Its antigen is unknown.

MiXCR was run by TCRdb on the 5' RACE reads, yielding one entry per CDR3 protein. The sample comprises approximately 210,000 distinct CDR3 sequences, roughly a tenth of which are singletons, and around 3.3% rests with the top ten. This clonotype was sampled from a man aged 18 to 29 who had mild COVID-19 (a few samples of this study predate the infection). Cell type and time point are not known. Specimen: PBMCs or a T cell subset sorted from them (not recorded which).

This CDR3 reads CSVPYRATEAFF. For the CDR3, the DNA is TGCAGTGTCCCCTACAGGGCCACTGAAGCTTTCTTT. This rearrangement joins TRBV20-1 to TRBJ1-1; possibly TRBD1 for D (6 bases). Germline V gene lookup returns CDR1 DFQATT and CDR2 SNEGSKA (reference sequence). V gave up 7 bases and J gave up 4 bases, with 13 bases separating them. This CDR3 is 12 amino acids long.